Presented here are 18 T cell receptor beta chains from one specimen sequenced in a study of blood T cells in healthy people across ages. With a J-beta primer mix and a sample-barcoded 5' primer, a second PCR ran about 7 to 12 cycles. TCRdb recomputed calls from the 5' RACE reads with MiXCR, one row per CDR3 protein. The sample includes 1.8 million or so distinct CDR3 sequences, 30% to 40% of them seen just once. The sequenced sample consisted of blood. Every receptor here comes from a human donor in good health.

The CDR3 DNA reads TGCAGTGCTAGAGTGGCAGGAACTAGTCGAGAGACCCAGTACTTC. This codes for CSARVAGTSRETQYF. The chain joins TRBV20-1 to TRBJ2-5, with D maybe TRBD2 (5 bases). The CDR3 spans 15 residues. Between the trimmed V and J ends, which lost 1 base and 4 bases, there was a span of 16 bases. The germline gives CDR1 DFQATT, CDR2 SNEGSKA (reference sequence).

This chain uses TRBV30 with TRBJ1-5; D may be TRBD1 (5 bases). The germline CDR1 and CDR2 sequences are GTSNPN and SVGIG (reference sequence). V was pared by 5 bases and J by 2 bases, with 13 bases between. This CDR3 has 14 residues. The CDR3 DNA reads TGTGCCTGGGGGGCACTTAGGGGCAATCAGCCCCAGCATTTT. This encodes CAWGALRGNQPQHF.

The V and J genes are TRBV20-1 and TRBJ2-7; perhaps TRBD1 as D (5 bases). V shed 3 bases and J shed 3 bases, with 9 bases lying between them. Per the germline V gene, CDR1 is DFQATT and CDR2 is SNEGSKA (reference sequence). The CDR3 consists of 12 residues. CDR3: CSARDTHYEQYF. CDR3 nucleotides: TGCAGTGCTAGGGACACCCACTACGAGCAGTACTTC.

In its sample, this clonotype was seen many times. The CDR3 DNA is TGTGCCAGCAGCTTAGCTGGGACTAGCGGGCAAGAGACCCAGTACTTC. This codes for CASSLAGTSGQETQYF. V usage is TRBV7-2 and J usage is TRBJ2-5; 12 nucleotides agree with TRBD2. V gave up 0 bases and J gave up 2 bases; unmatched junction bases: 1. The CDR3 consists of 16 residues. Germline values: CDR1 SGHTA, CDR2 FQGNSA.

V usage is TRBV20-1 and J usage is TRBJ2-1; 12 bases match TRBD2. Unmatched junction bases numbered 8, after V lost 0 bases and J lost 5 bases. From germline, CDR1 is DFQATT and CDR2 SNEGSKA (reference sequence). The CDR3 is 17 residues long. CDR3 sequence: CSARDPRTSGDDNEQFF. The CDR3 DNA reads TGCAGTGCTAGAGATCCCCGGACTAGCGGGGACGACAATGAGCAGTTCTTC.

The table lists this clonotype with a few counts. The chain joins TRBV5-1 to TRBJ2-6; no clear D gene. The CDR3 totals 16 residues. V shed 2 bases and J shed 0 bases, with 9 bases lying between them. CDR1 is SGHRS, CDR2 YFSETQ, per germline. The CDR3 DNA follows: TGCGCCAGCAGCTTACCAGCGAGCTCTGGGGCCAACGTCCTGACTTTC. It specifies CASSLPASSGANVLTF.

This clonotype was counted between two and nine times. The rearrangement links TRBV5-1 to TRBJ2-5, with 11 bases that match TRBD2. V shed 4 bases and J 5 bases; nucleotides not matched to a gene: 4. CDR3 size: 14 residues. Looked up from germline, CDR1 is SGHRS and CDR2 is YFSETQ. The CDR3: CASSAGLADETQYF. CDR3 DNA: TGCGCCAGCAGCGCGGGACTAGCGGACGAGACCCAGTACTTC.

Comment on this clonotype: The CDR3 ends on some other residue instead of the conserved phenylalanine or tryptophan, so this is likely a read error. The CDR3 sequence: CASSSQDYLYEQYL. In nucleotides, the CDR3 is TGTGCCAGCAGCTCCCAGGACTATCTCTACGAGCAGTACTTA. J is TRBJ2-7 and V is TRBV7-2, with D possibly matching TRBD2 (6 bases). V was trimmed by 4 bases and J by 3 bases, leaving 13 bases between them. CDR3 size: 14 residues. CDR1 and CDR2 from the germline V gene are SGHTA and FQGNSA.

J is TRBJ2-1 and V is TRBV6-1, with 12 bases identical to TRBD2. The CDR3 covers 17 residues. The V gene's germline CDR1 is MNHNS and CDR2 SASEGT. J lost 4 bases, V lost 4 bases, and 8 bases had no gene match. The DNA for the CDR3 is TGTGCCAGCAGTGCGACTAGCGGGGGCCCGAGGTACAATGAGCAGTTCTTC. Translating it yields CASSATSGGPRYNEQFF.

On this clonotype: This may be a read error, as it is one base from a much larger clone. The chain couples TRBV4-1 to TRBJ2-5; TRBD1 matches 7 bases. V trimming: 4 bases; J trimming: 4 bases; junction bases outside the gene matches: 9. This CDR3 is 15 amino acids long. Germline CDR1 MGHRA, CDR2 YSYEKL. The CDR3: CASSLMGQSRETQYF. The CDR3 bases are TGCGCCAGCAGCCTAATGGGACAGTCCCGAGAGACCCAGTACTTC.

CDR3 amino acids: CSARVPGAGNTIYF. CDR3 bases: TGCAGTGCTAGAGTTCCAGGAGCGGGAAACACCATATATTTT. This chain links TRBV20-1 with TRBJ1-3; no reliable D call. Between the trimmed V and J ends, which lost 1 base and 4 bases, there was a span of 11 bases. The germline V gene has CDR1 DFQATT and CDR2 SNEGSKA (reference sequence). This CDR3 has 14 residues.

CDR3 sequence reads: CASSYEAAEQFF. DNA for the CDR3: TGTGCCAGCAGCTACGAGGCGGCTGAGCAGTTCTTC. The chain employs TRBV5-6 and TRBJ2-1; D remains unclear. Trimming left V 3 bases short and J 9 bases short, with 10 bases between. Germline V gives CDR1 SGHDT, CDR2 YYEEEE. The CDR3 length is 12 residues.

This chain connects TRBV6-1 to TRBJ1-5; D is perhaps TRBD1 (6 bases). Deletions cut 5 bases from V and 3 bases from J, with 14 bases between. Germline CDR1 reads MNHNS; CDR2 reads SASEGT. This CDR3 is 15 amino acids long. CDR3 DNA: TGTGCCAGCAGTCTTAGGGGGGTGTTCAATCAGCCCCAGCATTTT. Translating it yields CASSLRGVFNQPQHF.

J is TRBJ1-2 and V is TRBV6-5; 10 bases map to TRBD1. The trim removed 7 bases at V and 8 bases at J, leaving 13 bases unmatched. CDR3 length: 15 amino acids. CDR1 MNHEY and CDR2 SVGAGI come from the germline V gene. The CDR3 bases are TGTGCCAGCACCAACAGGGACAGGGGTTTTGGAGGCTACACCTTC. Protein sequence: CASTNRDRGFGGYTF.

The chain's CDR3 is CSARMGAGDQPQHF. DNA for the CDR3: TGCAGCGCCCGAATGGGGGCTGGGGATCAGCCCCAGCATTTT. The V and J genes are TRBV29-1 and TRBJ1-5; perhaps TRBD1 as D (6 bases). Trimming removed 7 bases at V and 5 bases at J, with 18 bases between. The CDR3 is made up of 14 amino acids. The V gene's germline CDR1 is SQVTM and CDR2 ANQGSEA.

The J gene is TRBJ2-1, the V gene TRBV11-3; D is uncertain. Germline V gene sequence: CDR1 SGHNT, CDR2 YENEEA. V lost 6 bases, J lost 4 bases, and 10 bases lay in between. This CDR3 comprises 13 residues. The CDR3 nucleotides are TGTGCCAGCAGGCGGTATCAATACAATGAGCAGTTCTTC. Its translation: CASRRYQYNEQFF.

This sequence joins TRBV24-1 and TRBJ2-3, with 7 bases fitting TRBD2. Germline values: CDR1 KGHDR, CDR2 SFDVKD. J gave up 2 bases and V 4 bases, and 5 bases lay outside the gene matches. This CDR3 region has 15 residues. CDR3 nucleotides: TGTGCCACCAGTGAGGCGCGGGGGACCACAGATACGCAGTATTTT. It yields the protein CATSEARGTTDTQYF.

The J gene is TRBJ2-1, the V gene TRBV7-2, with 8 bases that match TRBD2. The CDR3 runs 15 residues. Germline CDR1 reads SGHTA; CDR2 reads FQGNSA. Losses at the gene ends were 5 bases for V and 7 bases for J; bases not matched to a gene: 10. The CDR3 spells CASSLGLAPWNEQFF. CDR3 coding DNA: TGTGCCAGCAGCCTTGGACTAGCTCCTTGGAATGAGCAGTTCTTC.